The rows below give T cell receptor beta chains drawn from one sample of a study of T cells in Graves' hyperthyroidism and ophthalmopathy. Each CDR3 protein gets one entry after TCRdb re-called the multiplex PCR reads with MiXCR. The profile shows over 550,000 distinct CDR3 sequences, roughly a sixth of them singletons. What was sequenced was blood. These receptors were taken from a woman in her late teens or twenties with Graves' hyperthyroidism. Both conserved end residues are part of each CDR3. A D gene is named only where the DNA matches it firmly. Clone size appears in some rows only: once, few, many, or a class for an expanded clone.

CDR3 DNA: TGCGCCAGCAGCTTATCAGGGCCGGTTTCCTACAATGAGCAGTTCTTC; CDR3 protein: CASSLSGPVSYNEQFF; J gene: TRBJ2-1; D gene: NA; V gene: TRBV5-1; clone size: few
CDR3 DNA: TGTGCCAGCAGCCCTACCCGGACAGGGGGAAATGAAAAACTGTTTTTT; CDR3 protein: CASSPTRTGGNEKLFF; J gene: TRBJ1-4; D gene: TRBD1; V gene: TRBV13; clone size: many
CDR3 DNA: TGCGCCAGCAGCTTGGGGGACAGGGGGGATTCCTACGAGCAGTACTTC; CDR3 protein: CASSLGDRGDSYEQYF; J gene: TRBJ2-7; D gene: TRBD1; V gene: TRBV5-1; clone size: NA
CDR3 DNA: TGTGCCAATACCCGGGGCACAGCTCTACGTGAGCAGTACTTC; CDR3 protein: CANTRGTALREQYF; J gene: TRBJ2-7; D gene: NA; V gene: TRBV10-3; clone size: few
CDR3 DNA: TGCAGTGCCCTATCTCGGACAGGGTCGGGCGAGCAGTACTTC; CDR3 protein: CSALSRTGSGEQYF; J gene: TRBJ2-7; D gene: TRBD1; V gene: TRBV20-1; clone size: many
CDR3 DNA: TGCGCCAGCACCGATATGGGGAGTTTCGGGGGAGAGACCCAGTACTTC; CDR3 protein: CASTDMGSFGGETQYF; J gene: TRBJ2-5; D gene: NA; V gene: TRBV5-1; clone size: few
CDR3 DNA: TGCGCCAGCAGTGATGACGGACAGGGGGACACAGATACGCAGTATTTT; CDR3 protein: CASSDDGQGDTDTQYF; J gene: TRBJ2-3; D gene: TRBD1; V gene: TRBV10-2; clone size: few
CDR3 DNA: TGTGCCAGCAGTCCTATATCAAGGGGTGGGACAGATACGCAGTATTTT; CDR3 protein: CASSPISRGGTDTQYF; J gene: TRBJ2-3; D gene: NA; V gene: TRBV27; clone size: NA
CDR3 DNA: TGCAGAGTTGACTCAGGACAGGGTAGCGAGCAGTACTTC; CDR3 protein: CRVDSGQGSEQYF; J gene: TRBJ2-7; D gene: TRBD1; V gene: TRBV29-1; clone size: NA
CDR3 DNA: TGCGCCAGCAGTGGGACAGGGGCGAGTTTTAGCAATCAGCCCCAGCATTTT; CDR3 protein: CASSGTGASFSNQPQHF; J gene: TRBJ1-5; D gene: TRBD1; V gene: TRBV10-2; clone size: NA
CDR3 DNA: TGTGCCAGTAGATCCCCGGGGACGATTGGCAATGGCTACACCTTC; CDR3 protein: CASRSPGTIGNGYTF; J gene: TRBJ1-2; D gene: NA; V gene: TRBV19; clone size: few
CDR3 DNA: TGCGCCAGCAGCAACGGACAGGGGAATTTGGCTAATGAAAAACTGTTTTTT; CDR3 protein: CASSNGQGNLANEKLFF; J gene: TRBJ1-4; D gene: TRBD1; V gene: TRBV5-1; clone size: NA
CDR3 DNA: TGTGCCAGCAGTTTCGCTACAAGAAACTATGGCTACACCTTC; CDR3 protein: CASSFATRNYGYTF; J gene: TRBJ1-2; D gene: NA; V gene: TRBV28; clone size: NA
CDR3 DNA: TGTGCCATCAGTGAGTCTCCAGGACAGACAAACATTCAGTACTTC; CDR3 protein: CAISESPGQTNIQYF; J gene: TRBJ2-4; D gene: NA; V gene: TRBV10-3; clone size: NA
CDR3 DNA: TGCGCCAGCAGCTTGGAGATGCCCTACGAGCAGTACTTC; CDR3 protein: CASSLEMPYEQYF; J gene: TRBJ2-7; D gene: NA; V gene: TRBV5-1; clone size: many
CDR3 DNA: TGCAGTGCTAGAGATTGGAGACAGAACACTGAAGCTTTCTTT; CDR3 protein: CSARDWRQNTEAFF; J gene: TRBJ1-1; D gene: NA; V gene: TRBV20-1; clone size: many
CDR3 DNA: TGTGCCAGCAGTTTTGGCACATACTACTATGGCTACACCTTC; CDR3 protein: CASSFGTYYYGYTF; J gene: TRBJ1-2; D gene: NA; V gene: TRBV12-3/TRBV12-4; clone size: many
CDR3 DNA: TGTGCCAGCAGCGCTCCGGGACAGCTAAGCTCCTACAATGAGCAGTTCTTC; CDR3 protein: CASSAPGQLSSYNEQFF; J gene: TRBJ2-1; D gene: TRBD1; V gene: TRBV9; clone size: NA
CDR3 DNA: TGTGCCAGCAGCTTATCAGGCGGTGGCTACACCTTC; CDR3 protein: CASSLSGGGYTF; J gene: TRBJ1-2; D gene: NA; V gene: TRBV7-8; clone size: many
CDR3 DNA: TGTGCCAGCGGGGGGGGGCTAGCGGGATTTGGAGAGCAGTTCTTC; CDR3 protein: CASGGGLAGFGEQFF; J gene: TRBJ2-1; D gene: TRBD2; V gene: TRBV12-3/TRBV12-4; clone size: few
CDR3 DNA: TGTGCCATTACGAGACTAGCGGGAGTGCCCAACGAGCAGTACTTC; CDR3 protein: CAITRLAGVPNEQYF; J gene: TRBJ2-7; D gene: TRBD2; V gene: TRBV2; clone size: NA
CDR3 DNA: TGTGCTAGTGGTTTGTTTAGCGGGATGGGTGAGCAGTACTTC; CDR3 protein: CASGLFSGMGEQYF; J gene: TRBJ2-7; D gene: TRBD2; V gene: TRBV12-5; clone size: many
CDR3 DNA: TGTGCCAGCAGTTTCCCGTCATTTAGCGGGGGAAGCTCCTACAATGAGCAGTTCTTC; CDR3 protein: CASSFPSFSGGSSYNEQFF; J gene: TRBJ2-1; D gene: TRBD2; V gene: TRBV6-2/TRBV6-3; clone size: NA
CDR3 DNA: TGCGCCAGCAATCCGGGACCAATAAACACCGGGGAGCTGTTTTTT; CDR3 protein: CASNPGPINTGELFF; J gene: TRBJ2-2; D gene: NA; V gene: TRBV13; clone size: NA
CDR3 DNA: TGTGCCAGCAGCTTCACACAGAGCTATGGCTACACCTTC; CDR3 protein: CASSFTQSYGYTF; J gene: TRBJ1-2; D gene: NA; V gene: TRBV7-9; clone size: many
CDR3 DNA: TGTGCCAGCAGTCCCCAGGGCGGGAGGTCCTACAATGAGCAGTTCTTC; CDR3 protein: CASSPQGGRSYNEQFF; J gene: TRBJ2-1; D gene: TRBD2; V gene: TRBV6-1; clone size: NA
CDR3 DNA: TGCGCCAGCAGTGAGCGGGCAGCTAGCACAGATACGCAGTATTTT; CDR3 protein: CASSERAASTDTQYF; J gene: TRBJ2-3; D gene: NA; V gene: TRBV10-1; clone size: NA
CDR3 DNA: TGTGCCAGCAGTTACCTTCAGACCGAGCAGTACTTC; CDR3 protein: CASSYLQTEQYF; J gene: TRBJ2-7; D gene: NA; V gene: TRBV6-2/TRBV6-3; clone size: many